A single sample is the source of the 6 T cell receptor beta chains below, sequenced in a study of cytomegalovirus exposure and HLA in healthy donors. This PCR relied on a set of 60 Vbeta primers and 13 Jbeta primers. Some clones are missing from TCRdb's copy, which holds only in-frame ones; the method was immunoSEQ multiplex PCR. The table lists about 250,000 clones, approximately 80% of them singletons. The sample was PBMCs. These TCRs come from a girl aged 2-9 years in good health and CMV-seronegative.

The chain couples TRBV11-2 to TRBJ2-7, with D unclear. The CDR3 contains 15 residues. Germline V gives CDR1 SGHAT, CDR2 FQNNGV. V was shortened by 3 bases and J by 3 bases, with 15 bases between the two germline ends. In DNA form, the CDR3 reads TGTGCCAGCAGCTTTTCCAACTGGCGGTTCTACGAGCAGTACTTC. Protein: CASSFSNWRFYEQYF.

The chain links TRBV7-9 to TRBJ2-5; 9 nucleotides match TRBD1. CDR3 size: 14 residues. CDR1 and CDR2 from the germline V gene are SEHNR and FQNEAQ (reference sequence). After removal of 3 bases from V and 5 bases from J, the junction contained 4 bases not matched to a gene. The CDR3 nucleotides read TGTGCCAGCAGCTTGAGACAGGGGGGGGAGACCCAGTACTTC. Translation gives CASSLRQGGETQYF.

The chain links TRBV7-3 to TRBJ2-2; D is uncertain. The germline CDR1 and CDR2 sequences are SGHTA and FQGTGA. The germline V and J ends were trimmed by 2 bases and 6 bases, with 7 bases remaining between them. The CDR3 loop spans 13 amino acids. CDR3 sequence reads: CASSLGEAGELFF. The CDR3 DNA reads as TGTGCCAGCAGCTTAGGCGAGGCCGGGGAGCTGTTTTTT.

The rearrangement joins TRBV28 to TRBJ1-2; D is possibly TRBD1 (6 bases). The length of the CDR3 is 13 residues. Germline values: CDR1 MDHEN, CDR2 SYDVKM. Trimming removed 2 bases from V and 6 bases from J, with 10 bases in between. This chain's CDR3 is CASSLGQTNGYTF. The CDR3 DNA reads TGTGCCAGCAGTTTAGGACAGACAAATGGCTACACCTTC.

This chain joins TRBV28 and TRBJ2-1; 7 nucleotides match TRBD2. Trimming at V came to 6 bases and at J to 7 bases, leaving 12 bases not matched to a gene. The CDR3 length is 15 residues. Germline V CDR1 and CDR2: MDHEN, SYDVKM. CDR3 residues: CASSPTLTSSNEQFF. CDR3 DNA sequence: TGTGCCAGCAGCCCTACACTGACTAGCTCGAATGAGCAGTTCTTC.

This clone showed up just a few times. The chain carries TRBV18 and TRBJ2-1, with a weak D call TRBD2 (7 bases). The CDR3 contains 17 residues. Germline V gene sequence: CDR1 KGHSH, CDR2 LQKENI. V was shortened by 3 bases and J by 2 bases, with 17 bases between the two germline ends. The CDR3 coding sequence is TGTGCCAGCTCACCGGGGGGGGCGGGGGCCCCCTACAATGAGCAGTTCTTC. Translated: CASSPGGAGAPYNEQFF. Together with reference TRBV18 and TRBJ2-1, the CDR3 gives the full variable domain: NAGVMQNPRHLVRRRGQEARLRCSPMKGHSHVYWYRQLPEEGLKFMVYLQKENIIDESGMPKERFSAEFPKEGPSILRIQQVVRGDSAAYFCASSPGGAGAPYNEQFFGPGTRLTVL.